This entry features one T cell receptor (beta chain) sequence. The data are from a study of blood T cell repertoires in COVID-19. How the authors handled the data: Amplification with reference gene primers provided the estimates of nucleated cell counts. The table came from immunoSEQ multiplex PCR; TCRdb's copy has only in-frame clones and leaves some out. The DNA was the basis for D and trimming; V, J and clone size are from that table. The table records about 120,000 clones, 88% of them present only once. The length of the CDR3 is 14 residues. Germline CDR1 and CDR2: MNHEY and SMNVEV (reference sequence). V was pared by 5 bases and J by 6 bases, with 14 bases between.

The chain employs TRBV27 and TRBJ1-5; a possible D gene is TRBD1 (5 bases). The clonotype was recovered from a human donor in a cohort sampled during active COVID-19. Input material: peripheral blood. CDR3 DNA: TGTGCCAGCAGTGGGACGGGGGAGAGTCAGCCCCAGCATTTT. This sequence encodes CASSGTGESQPQHF.